Sequencing of this T cell receptor beta chain was carried out in a study of blood T cell repertoires in COVID-19. Study overall: Samples representing acute and convalescent COVID-19 were sourced from the United States, Italy and Spain. The analysed material was cDNA or gDNA that came from T cells, B-cell-depleted T cells, or PBMCs.

Trimming removed 5 bases from V and 4 bases from J; junction bases left unmatched: 7. From germline, CDR1 is MGHDK and CDR2 SYGVNS. The CDR3 has 16 amino acids. Some clones are missing from TCRdb's copy, which holds only in-frame ones; the method was immunoSEQ multiplex PCR. The sample includes 72,000 or so clones, about 89% of them seen just once. The origin of this receptor is a woman aged 55-70 years with acute or convalescent COVID-19. The V and J genes are TRBV25-1 and TRBJ2-3; 12 bases map to TRBD2. Material: peripheral blood. The CDR3 DNA reads TGTGCCAGCAGTACAGGACTAGCGGGGAGGTCAGATACGCAGTATTTT. Amino acid sequence: CASSTGLAGRSDTQYF.